This T cell receptor (beta chain) was sequenced during a study of OX40 agonist ivuxolimab in advanced cancers. Whole-study context: Six ivuxolimab dose levels, 0.01 to 10 mg/kg, were given intravenously every 2 weeks. A history of anti-PD-1, anti-PD-L1 or anti-CTLA-4 therapy was acceptable, and over 30% had some. Notes on the study in general: The study observed clonal expansion of CD4+ and CD8+ blood T cells by week 6 at 0.1 to 3.0 mg/kg. Expanded peripheral T-cell antigen specificity went undetermined.

TCRdb's copy holds only in-frame clones and misses some; the assay was immunoSEQ multiplex PCR. Of under 95,000 clones in the sample, around 86% were seen once. Germline CDR1 and CDR2: SGHTS and YDEGEE. Trimming took off 4 bases at V and 5 bases at J, with 10 bases between the two ends. The CDR3 runs to 13 residues. As concerns this clone: The antigen remains undetermined.

This clonotype was sampled from an adult with an advanced solid tumor such as melanoma, head and neck, liver or kidney cancer. The source was CD4+ or CD8+ T cells sorted from blood, collected in a trial of the OX40 agonist ivuxolimab. The V call is TRBV5-8, the J call TRBJ1-5; the D gene is possibly TRBD1 (6 bases). In nucleotides, the CDR3 is TGTGCCAGCAGCCCCAACAGGGATCAGCCCCAGCATTTT. Protein product: CASSPNRDQPQHF.